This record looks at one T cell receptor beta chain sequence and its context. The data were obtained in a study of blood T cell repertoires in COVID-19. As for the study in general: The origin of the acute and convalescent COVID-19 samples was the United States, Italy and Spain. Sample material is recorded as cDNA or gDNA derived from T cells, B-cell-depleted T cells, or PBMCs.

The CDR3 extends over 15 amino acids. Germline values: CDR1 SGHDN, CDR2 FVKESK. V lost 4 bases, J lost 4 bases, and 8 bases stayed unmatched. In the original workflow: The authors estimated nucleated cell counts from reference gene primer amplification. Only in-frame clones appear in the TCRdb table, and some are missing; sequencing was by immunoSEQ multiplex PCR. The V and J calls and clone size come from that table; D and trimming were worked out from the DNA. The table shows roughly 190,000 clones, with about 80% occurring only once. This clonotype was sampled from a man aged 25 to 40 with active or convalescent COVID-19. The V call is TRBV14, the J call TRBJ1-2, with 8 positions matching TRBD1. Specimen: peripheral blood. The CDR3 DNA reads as TGTGCCAGCAGCCCTAGGACAGGGATCCGCTATGGCTACACCTTC. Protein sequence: CASSPRTGIRYGYTF.